This TCR beta chain was observed in a study of metastatic and nonmetastatic thyroid tumors. From the PCR reads, TCRdb re-called clones with MiXCR. Of 25,000 to 35,000 clones in the sample, 25% to 35% are singletons; the top ten hold approximately 31%. Thyroid surgery took place with no prior treatment in any patient. The specimen sequenced was blood. This receptor was obtained from a female donor with papillary thyroid cancer or a benign thyroid nodule (not recorded which). Some clones in this sample may be carry-over from other donors' samples.

The CDR3 loop reads CATVPASGNTIYF. DNA for the CDR3: TGTGCCACGGTTCCGGCCTCTGGAAACACCATATATTTT. The chain is built from TRBV6-1 and TRBJ1-3, with D unresolved. Trimming took 10 bases from V and 0 from J, leaving 10 bases between them. The germline V gene encodes CDR1 MNHNS and CDR2 SASEGT. This CDR3 is built from 13 residues.